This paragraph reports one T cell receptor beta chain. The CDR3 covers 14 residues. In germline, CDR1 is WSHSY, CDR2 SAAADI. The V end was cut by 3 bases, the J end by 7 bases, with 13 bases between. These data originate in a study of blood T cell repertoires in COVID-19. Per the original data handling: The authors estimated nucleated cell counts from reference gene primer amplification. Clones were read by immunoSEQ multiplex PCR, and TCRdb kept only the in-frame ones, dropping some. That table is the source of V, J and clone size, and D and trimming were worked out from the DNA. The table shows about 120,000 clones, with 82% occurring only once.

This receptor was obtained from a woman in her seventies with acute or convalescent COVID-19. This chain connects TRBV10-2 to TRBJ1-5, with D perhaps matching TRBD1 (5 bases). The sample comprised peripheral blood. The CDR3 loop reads CASSEAGSGQPQHF. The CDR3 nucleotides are TGCGCCAGCAGTGAAGCAGGGTCCGGGCAGCCCCAGCATTTT.